Listed here are 14 T cell receptor beta chains from one sample, sequenced in a study of long-term antiretroviral therapy in people with HIV. This was the immunoSEQ v3.0 assay at survey level. Only in-frame clones appear in the TCRdb table, and some are missing; sequencing was by immunoSEQ multiplex PCR. The sample records some 34,000 clones, around 79% being singletons. The sequencing here drew on unsorted PBMCs, taken 1.9 years after starting antiretroviral therapy. The receptors stem from a man aged 18 to 30 with HIV.

J is TRBJ1-5 and V is TRBV6-5; D is possibly TRBD1 (5 bases). Germline V gives CDR1 MNHEY, CDR2 SVGAGI. V gave up 5 bases and J gave up 5 bases, with 13 bases separating them. This CDR3 comprises 14 residues. The CDR3 DNA reads TGTGCCAGCAGTCCCAGACAGTCTCATCAGCCCCAGCATTTT. It codes for CASSPRQSHQPQHF.

This chain joins TRBV5-1 and TRBJ1-4; D might be TRBD1 (5 bases). CDR1 and CDR2 from the germline V gene are SGHRS and YFSETQ. Trimming took 2 bases from V and 0 from J, leaving 14 bases between them. The CDR3 has 17 amino acids. The CDR3 DNA sequence: TGCGCCAGCAGCTTCGGGCAGGGTAGAACAACTAATGAAAAACTGTTTTTT. Protein product: CASSFGQGRTTNEKLFF.

This chain links TRBV5-1 with TRBJ1-4; 7 nucleotides agree with TRBD1. The CDR3 contains 16 residues. Germline V gene lookup returns CDR1 SGHRS and CDR2 YFSETQ. The junction had 6 bases not matched to a gene; V was cut back by 4 bases and J by 0 bases. The CDR3 nucleotides are TGCGCCAGCAGCCCCTCCCAGGGGGCAACTAATGAAAAACTGTTTTTT. This encodes CASSPSQGATNEKLFF.

V usage is TRBV7-9 and J usage is TRBJ1-4; unclear D gene. The V end lost 7 bases, the J end lost 8 bases, and 20 bases lay between the germline ends. The CDR3 runs to 15 residues. The germline CDR1 and CDR2 sequences are SEHNR and FQNEAQ (reference sequence). CDR3 sequence reads: CASTFSSAAGEKLFF. The CDR3 nucleotides are TGTGCCAGCACCTTTTCCTCTGCGGCGGGGGAAAAACTGTTTTTT.

The chain links TRBV23-1 to TRBJ1-1; possibly TRBD1 for D (5 bases). TRBV23-1 belongs to the ORF category, with a function that is uncertain. Trimming removed 3 bases from V and 4 bases from J, with 9 bases in between. The CDR3 is 13 residues long. DNA for the CDR3: TGCGCCAGCAGTCAGGGGGGTACCACTGAAGCTTTCTTT. Translating it yields CASSQGGTTEAFF.

The CDR3 nucleotides read TGTGCCAGCAGCCTTGGGACTAGCGGGGGGGCCGGCGAGCAGTACGTC. Amino acids: CASSLGTSGGAGEQYV. The gene calls are TRBV11-2 and TRBJ2-7; 16 bases agree with TRBD2. From germline, CDR1 is SGHAT and CDR2 FQNNGV. This CDR3 region has 16 residues. The ends lost 5 bases at V and 6 bases at J; junction bases unmatched: 7.

This clone was seen a single time. J is TRBJ2-7 and V is TRBV7-9; 12 bases align to TRBD1. The V segment lost 1 base and the J segment 7 bases; nucleotides outside the gene matches: 5. CDR1 SEHNR and CDR2 FQNEAQ come from the germline V gene (reference sequence). The CDR3 consists of 15 residues. The CDR3 reads CASSLVGQGAGEQYF. The CDR3, as DNA: TGTGCCAGCAGCTTAGTGGGACAGGGGGCGGGGGAGCAGTACTTC.

This clone has only one observation. It is unclear where the CDR3 begins or ends on the DNA, so no DNA is shown, and the CDR3 is as TCRdb lists it. The chain links TRBV6-1 to TRBJ2-5. Germline loops: CDR1 MNHNS, CDR2 SASEGT. The CDR3 has 11 residues if both end residues are counted. The CDR3 here is CASILEETQYF.

This clone was seen only a few times. This sequence joins TRBV19 and TRBJ2-5; D unclear. This CDR3 is 10 amino acids long. V was trimmed by 8 bases and J by 4 bases, leaving 5 bases between them. The germline V gene encodes CDR1 LNHDA and CDR2 SQIVND (reference sequence). In DNA form, the CDR3 reads TGTGCCAGTGGTCGAGAGACCCAGTACTTC. This codes for CASGRETQYF.

The rearrangement uses TRBV5-5 and TRBJ2-3; 10 nucleotides line up with TRBD2. The CDR3 has 18 amino acids. In germline, CDR1 is SGHKS, CDR2 YYEKEE (reference sequence). The ends lost 4 bases at V and 4 bases at J; junction bases unmatched: 15. In DNA form, the CDR3 reads TGTGCCAGCAGCCCAACATTTAGCGGGGGGCAAGGGGCAGATACGCAGTATTTT. This encodes CASSPTFSGGQGADTQYF.

This clone turned up a few times. The chain is built from TRBV2 and TRBJ1-5, with D tentatively TRBD1 (5 bases). The CDR3 totals 13 residues. Deletions cut 4 bases from V and 6 bases from J, with 10 bases between. The V gene's germline CDR1 is SNHLY and CDR2 FYNNEI. CDR3 sequence: CASSGAGFQPQHF. In DNA, the CDR3 is TGTGCCAGCAGTGGGGCAGGGTTTCAGCCCCAGCATTTT.

CDR3 residues: CASSFGGGAYEQYF. For the CDR3, the DNA is TGTGCCAGCAGTTTTGGCGGGGGGGCGTACGAGCAGTACTTC. The rearrangement uses TRBV28 and TRBJ2-7; 9 bases are a match to TRBD2. The CDR3 length is 14 residues. The V gene end was trimmed by 3 bases and the J gene end by 4 bases; junction bases not matched to a gene: 4. Germline V lookup: CDR1 MDHEN, CDR2 SYDVKM.

The chain uses TRBV28 and TRBJ2-6; D perhaps matches TRBD2 (5 bases). There are 15 residues in the CDR3. V dropped 3 bases and J dropped 2 bases, with 8 bases sitting between them. Germline CDR1 MDHEN, CDR2 SYDVKM. CDR3 nucleotides: TGTGCCAGCAGTTTCAACGGGGCTGGGGCCAACGTCCTGACTTTC. Translated: CASSFNGAGANVLTF.

The J gene is TRBJ1-1, the V gene TRBV27; D unclear. V was shortened by 5 bases and J by 0 bases, with 10 bases between the two germline ends. From germline, CDR1 is MNHEY and CDR2 SMNVEV (reference sequence). The CDR3 has 14 residues. CDR3 amino acids: CASSPGYMNTEAFF. CDR3 nucleotides: TGTGCCAGCAGTCCCGGGTACATGAACACTGAAGCTTTCTTT.